Each of the 27 T cell receptor beta chains below was sequenced from the same sample in a study of cytomegalovirus exposure and HLA in healthy donors. PCR involved 60 Vbeta and 13 Jbeta primers. Repertoires were generated with immunoSEQ multiplex PCR, while TCRdb's copy carries only in-frame clones and drops some. The sample records over 100,000 clones, over 65% being singletons. Sample: PBMCs. All receptors come from a woman under 40 in good health and CMV-seronegative.

This clone occurred a few times. The chain is built from TRBV10-3 and TRBJ1-4; a weak D match, TRBD1 (6 bases). Trimming shortened V by 4 bases and J by 8 bases, and 11 bases separated the two germline ends. This CDR3 has 13 residues. CDR1 and CDR2 from the germline V gene are ENHRY and SYGVKD. DNA of the CDR3: TGTGCCATCAGTGCGGGGGGCGGAGAAAAACTGTTTTTT. Translation gives CAISAGGGEKLFF.

This clone has more than one count but fewer than ten. This rearrangement joins TRBV27 to TRBJ1-1; D might be TRBD1 (5 bases). This CDR3 spans 15 amino acids. V lost 5 bases and J lost 9, with 22 bases in between. Germline V lookup: CDR1 MNHEY, CDR2 SMNVEV (reference sequence). CDR3 amino acids: CASSSNPGDSTKAFF. The CDR3 DNA reads as TGTGCCAGCAGTAGTAATCCGGGGGACTCGACAAAAGCTTTCTTT.

The V call is TRBV5-1, the J call TRBJ2-1; TRBD2 agrees at 10 bases. The CDR3 is 16 amino acids. After removal of 5 bases from V and 2 bases from J, the junction contained 7 bases not matched to a gene. Germline V gene data show CDR1 as SGHRS and CDR2 as YFSETQ. The CDR3 spells CASRGGSGGAYNEQFF. The DNA of the CDR3 is TGCGCCAGCAGAGGTGGGAGCGGGGGGGCCTACAATGAGCAGTTCTTC.

This chain uses TRBV11-3 with TRBJ1-6, with D tentatively TRBD1 (6 bases). Per germline, CDR1 SGHNT and CDR2 YENEEA. The CDR3 consists of 15 residues. V gave up 6 bases and J gave up 5 bases, with 14 bases separating them. The CDR3 here is CASSFSQGDNSPLHF. The CDR3 bases are TGTGCCAGCAGTTTTTCACAGGGAGATAATTCACCCCTCCACTTT.

The chain is built from TRBV10-3 and TRBJ1-2; 8 nucleotides align to TRBD1. V shed 5 bases, J shed 8 bases, and the junction held 4 bases outside the gene matches. The germline V gene has CDR1 ENHRY and CDR2 SYGVKD. This CDR3 contains 12 residues. CDR3 sequence: CAISSTGGGYTF. In nucleotides, the CDR3 is TGTGCCATCAGTTCCACAGGGGGAGGCTACACCTTC.

The chain uses TRBV6-1 and TRBJ1-5, with D uncertain. The CDR3 covers 14 residues. Germline CDR1 is MNHNS and CDR2 is SASEGT. Deletions cut 8 bases from V and 7 bases from J, with 18 bases between. CDR3 residues: CASGRGLAQQPQHF. CDR3 DNA sequence: TGTGCCAGCGGTCGCGGCCTGGCGCAGCAGCCCCAGCATTTT.

V and J are TRBV5-1 and TRBJ2-6; D remains unclear. In germline, CDR1 is SGHRS, CDR2 YFSETQ. This CDR3 region has 12 residues. Trimming cost V 7 bases and J 0 bases, with 2 bases left between them. The CDR3 DNA follows: TGCGCCAGCCTCTCTGGGGCCAACGTCCTGACTTTC. Translating it yields CASLSGANVLTF.

This clone was recorded once. The chain couples TRBV2 to TRBJ2-5, with D tentatively TRBD1 (6 bases). CDR1 SNHLY and CDR2 FYNNEI come from the germline V gene. The V and J ends lost 7 bases and 4 bases respectively, with 16 bases between them. The CDR3 has 14 residues. Here the CDR3 reads CASNIQGGLETQYF. CDR3 nucleotides: TGTGCCAGCAACATACAGGGTGGGTTAGAGACCCAGTACTTC.

This chain uses TRBV12-5 with TRBJ1-1; D not resolved. The germline V gene has CDR1 LGHNT and CDR2 FRNRAP. The ends were cut back, 3 bases at V and 7 bases at J, with 6 bases in the middle. The CDR3 totals 11 residues. The CDR3 DNA is TGTGCTAGTGGTTTAAAGAGTGAAGCTTTCTTT. Encoded protein: CASGLKSEAFF.

V is TRBV10-3 and J is TRBJ1-1; 8 bases are shared with TRBD1. This CDR3 region has 17 residues. J was trimmed by 0 bases and V by 2 bases; bases with no gene match: 8. Germline CDR1 ENHRY, CDR2 SYGVKD. The CDR3 DNA follows: TGTGCCATCAGTGAGAGAATACAGGGGGACATGAACACTGAAGCTTTCTTT. Its translation: CAISERIQGDMNTEAFF.

This clone was detected only a few times. The rearrangement uses TRBV6-6 and TRBJ1-1; D perhaps matches TRBD1 (5 bases). This CDR3 comprises 12 residues. Germline assignment: CDR1 MNHNY and CDR2 SVGAGI (reference sequence). V was clipped by 5 bases and J by 4 bases, with 8 bases between them. The CDR3 DNA is TGTGCCAGCAGTACAGGTTTCACTGAAGCTTTCTTT. Amino acid sequence: CASSTGFTEAFF.

This chain connects TRBV30 to TRBJ2-7; 8 nucleotides match TRBD2. Germline assignment: CDR1 GTSNPN and CDR2 SVGIG (reference sequence). The CDR3 is 13 amino acids. With V trimmed by 6 bases and J by 4 bases, 8 bases remained unmatched. The CDR3 sequence: CACSGSPAYEQYF. CDR3 DNA sequence: TGTGCCTGCAGCGGGAGTCCGGCTTACGAGCAGTACTTC.

This chain joins TRBV6-5 and TRBJ2-7; TRBD2 matches 13 bases. In germline, CDR1 is MNHEY, CDR2 SVGAGI. With 7 bases clipped from V and 2 bases from J, the junction kept 2 bases outside the gene matches. The CDR3 spans 14 residues. The CDR3 coding sequence is TGTGCCAGCACCGGGACTAGCGGGGCCTACGAGCAGTACTTC. It encodes CASTGTSGAYEQYF.

This clone was seen only once. The chain has TRBV6-5 and TRBJ1-2; 7 nucleotides align to TRBD1. Germline loops: CDR1 MNHEY, CDR2 SVGAGI. The CDR3 extends over 15 amino acids. After removal of 0 bases from V and 6 bases from J, the junction contained 7 bases not matched to a gene. Here the CDR3 DNA reads TGTGCCAGCAGTTACTCTGACAGGGAGAACGATGGCTACACCTTC. This codes for CASSYSDRENDGYTF.

J is TRBJ1-2 and V is TRBV5-4, with 9 positions matching TRBD1. V dropped 4 bases and J dropped 6; count of bases not matched to a gene: 7. This CDR3 spans 14 amino acids. Germline CDR1 is SGHNT and CDR2 is YYREEE (reference sequence). Written as DNA, the CDR3 is TGTGCCAGCAGCGGGGGACAGGGAGCGGATGGCTACACCTTC. Amino acids: CASSGGQGADGYTF.

The chain recombines TRBV10-3 with TRBJ2-3, with 9 bases lining up with TRBD1. There are 16 residues in the CDR3. J was trimmed by 2 bases and V by 2 bases; bases with no gene match: 5. Germline V CDR1 and CDR2: ENHRY, SYGVKD. CDR3: CAISEGTGRFTDTQYF. The CDR3, as DNA: TGTGCCATCAGTGAGGGGACAGGGAGGTTCACAGATACGCAGTATTTT.

The J gene is TRBJ1-2, the V gene TRBV4-1; maybe TRBD1 (5 bases). Per the germline V gene, CDR1 is MGHRA and CDR2 is YSYEKL. The ends were cut back, 6 bases at V and 6 bases at J, with 20 bases in the middle. The CDR3 totals 15 residues. The DNA for the CDR3 is TGCGCCAGCAGTCCGGGGGACTCCCCTCGGGATGGCTACACCTTC. Residues: CASSPGDSPRDGYTF.

The chain has TRBV6-1 and TRBJ1-1; no reliable D call. Trimming shortened V by 2 bases and J by 0 bases, and 7 bases separated the two germline ends. This CDR3 has 14 amino acids. CDR1 and CDR2 (germline): MNHNS, SASEGT. CDR3 sequence (DNA): TGTGCCAGCAGTGAATTGGGCCTGAACACTGAAGCTTTCTTT. Translation: CASSELGLNTEAFF.

The V gene is TRBV5-6, the J gene TRBJ1-3; TRBD1 agrees at 11 bases. CDR3 size: 18 residues. V dropped 4 bases and J dropped 2; count of bases not matched to a gene: 11. Germline CDR1 reads SGHDT; CDR2 reads YYEEEE. CDR3 in DNA: TGTGCCAGCAGCCAAGAAGCCGGGACAGGGGGAACTGGAAACACCATATATTTT. This gives the protein CASSQEAGTGGTGNTIYF.

CDR3 sequence (DNA): TGCGCCAGCAGCTTGTCAGGGATGGGAGATACGCAGTATTTT. Residues: CASSLSGMGDTQYF. The chain couples TRBV5-1 to TRBJ2-3; D might be TRBD1 (5 bases). CDR1 and CDR2 (germline): SGHRS, YFSETQ. The CDR3 is 14 amino acids. Trimming removed 1 base at V and 5 bases at J, with 11 bases between.

This rearrangement joins TRBV7-9 to TRBJ1-1; D possibly corresponds to TRBD1 (5 bases). Germline lookup yields CDR1 SEHNR and CDR2 FQNEAQ (reference sequence). Trimming removed 0 bases at V and 2 bases at J, with 16 bases between. The CDR3 loop spans 17 amino acids. CDR3 nucleotide sequence: TGTGCCAGCAGCTTAGCGCTTGGGGGGTCAGGAAACACTGAAGCTTTCTTT. Translating it yields CASSLALGGSGNTEAFF.

This chain links TRBV6-1 with TRBJ2-2; D is perhaps TRBD2 (7 bases). CDR3 length equals 15 residues. Trimming pared 9 bases from V and 0 bases from J, leaving 14 bases between. Germline V gives CDR1 MNHNS, CDR2 SASEGT. The DNA of the CDR3 is TGTGCCAGTTGGGGGGGGCTCGCGAACACCGGGGAGCTGTTTTTT. This codes for CASWGGLANTGELFF.

The chain uses TRBV18 and TRBJ2-6, with a possible D match to TRBD2 (6 bases). Trimming left V 1 base short and J 2 bases short, with 12 bases between. The CDR3 extends over 17 amino acids. CDR1 is KGHSH and CDR2 is LQKENI in the germline V gene. The DNA of the CDR3 is TGTGCCAGCTCACCACTAGGGACTGGTGCTGGGGCCAACGTCCTGACTTTC. Protein product: CASSPLGTGAGANVLTF.

V gene TRBV10-2 combines with J gene TRBJ2-3; no clear D gene. V was shortened by 5 bases and J by 3 bases, with 12 bases between the two germline ends. Germline CDR1 is WSHSY and CDR2 is SAAADI. The CDR3 is made up of 14 amino acids. The CDR3 reads CASSRGARTDTQYF. CDR3 in DNA: TGCGCCAGCAGTAGAGGAGCAAGGACAGATACGCAGTATTTT.

The chain has TRBV19 and TRBJ1-5; D not certain. Germline V CDR1 and CDR2: LNHDA, SQIVND (reference sequence). The CDR3 is 13 residues long. Trimming took off 5 bases at V and 3 bases at J, with 8 bases between the two ends. The CDR3: CASSRLLNQPQHF. Written as DNA, the CDR3 is TGTGCCAGTAGTCGACTGCTCAATCAGCCCCAGCATTTT.

The chain's CDR3 is CASSPHSATNEKLFF. In DNA form, the CDR3 reads TGTGCCAGCAGCCCCCACAGTGCAACTAATGAAAAACTGTTTTTT. The chain combines TRBV7-9 with TRBJ1-4; D not certain. Germline V lookup: CDR1 SEHNR, CDR2 FQNEAQ (reference sequence). The CDR3 runs to 15 residues. The ends were cut back, 5 bases at V and 0 bases at J, with 10 bases in the middle. Using reference TRBV7-9 and TRBJ1-4 for the parts outside the CDR3, the full variable domain is DTGVSQNPRHKITKRGQNVTFRCDPISEHNRLYWYRQTLGQGPEFLTYFQNEAQLEKSRLLSDRFSAERPKGSFSTLEIQRTEQGDSAMYLCASSPHSATNEKLFFGSGTQLSVL.

The chain carries TRBV18 and TRBJ1-6; TRBD1 matches 11 bases. This CDR3 is 15 amino acids long. Germline V lookup: CDR1 KGHSH, CDR2 LQKENI. Trimming took 5 bases from V and 11 from J; bases not matched to a gene: 8. The CDR3 sequence: CASSFSGQGDPPLHF. As DNA, the CDR3 is TGTGCCAGCTCATTTTCGGGACAGGGGGACCCACCCCTCCACTTT.